Sequencing of this T cell receptor beta chain was carried out in a study of early stage breast cancer tumors. Turning to the study itself: Twelve of the 16 invasive tumors were ER+, PR+ and HER2-. About 8 ER+/PR+/HER2- tumors were invasive ductal; a few were invasive lobular. Each sample averaged around 9.2-fold read coverage.

Each sample had two DNA replicates, approximately 0.49 ug blood or around 1.5 ug tissue. Sequenced by immunoSEQ multiplex PCR; TCRdb stores in-frame clones only, minus some. Of around 53,000 clones listed, over 80% are singletons. The CDR3 length is 14 residues. The germline V gene has CDR1 MDHEN and CDR2 SYDVKM. V was clipped by 7 bases and J by 5 bases, with 18 bases between them. This clonotype was sampled from a person aged 65 to 85 with breast cancer. The J gene is TRBJ2-7, the V gene TRBV28, with D perhaps TRBD2 (6 bases). Sequencing was performed on blood. As DNA, the CDR3 is TGTGCCAGCAATGTCGGAGGGTATAAGGACGAGCAGTACTTC. Encoded protein: CASNVGGYKDEQYF.